This T cell receptor beta chain was captured in a study of T cell responses to AZD1222 COVID-19 vaccine (TCRdb year 2021). General notes on the study: TCR sequencing was performed for approximately 240 trial participants, of whom about 200 were given two doses of AZD1222 and some 26 were given two doses of MenACWY control vaccine. Trial participants were enrolled by age into 18-55, 56-69 and 70-plus year subgroups, with roughly 160, 29 and 62 TCR-sequenced participants respectively.

The germline V gene yields MGHDK for CDR1 and SYGVNS for CDR2. From the cysteine through the phenylalanine, the CDR3 covers 17 amino acids. Only the CDR3 DNA is retained, 51 bases long and in frame from the first base. V sheds 5 bases and J sheds 1 base, leaving 20 bases between their ends. The CDR3 regions of human TCRbeta chains were analyzed by immunosequencing. Concerning the study's data processing: Repertoire TCRs were matched against a reference library of SARS-CoV-2-specific TCRs generated with the MIRA antigen-specificity platform. Breadth meant the fraction of unique TCRs that were SARS-CoV-2-associated, whereas depth meant the fraction of total T cells that were SARS-CoV-2-associated. Using the MIRA data, each spike-specific TCR was mapped to the spike region that the TCR reacts to and placed in a CD4 or CD8 class. Log10-transformed breadth and depth values were compared by one-way ANOVA with Sidak's multiple comparisons tests. TCRdb limited this immuneACCESS table to in-frame rearrangements with V and J called. A share of clones is missing; checked studies link under half to unresolved V genes, and the rest is unexplained. That table is the source of V, J and clone size, and D and trimming were worked out from the DNA. The sample data list some 150,000 clones, and under 95% of these were observed just once. The ten largest clonotypes hold around 4.4% of the sample.

The intended sense of this specimen's time point label: baseline before first vaccination. The treatment or condition label on this specimen signifies: meningococcal conjugate vaccine given as trial control. Samples from vaccinated people were obtained from the UK trials COV001 and COV002, which included a single-blind randomized controlled phase 2/3 trial of AZD1222 (ChAdOx1 nCoV-19) in healthy adults. For TCRbeta chain sequencing, PBMC samples were collected from trial participants at day 0 and at day 28 after the second dose. Paper-wide results and their limitations: A significant rise in spike-specific TCR breadth and depth was observed after two AZD1222 doses relative to day 0 and relative to MenACWY recipients. In the small 56-69-year group, the increase in depth fell short of significance, most likely because of low power. Participants were mostly white British and included more females than males, and it was suggested by the authors that clonal diversity may have been underestimated. Because no day 14 peak-response samples were available, the repertoires could be characterized only after the peak T cell response. Conclusions about previously exposed vaccinees are limited because only five or six AZD1222 recipients were SARS-CoV-2 seropositive at baseline. CD4 TCRs associated with the vaccine covered the entire spike protein, and the dominant responses were in regions 160-218 and 743-854. Epitopes outside the regions mutated in the B.1.351 and B.1.1.7 variants were reportedly recognized by nearly half of the unique spike-specific TCRs.

To note about this clone: It lacks a known antigen. There are no base qualities to consult, and no much larger clone falls within one base.

The chain is made from TRBV25-1 and TRBJ1-1, and perhaps TRBD1 as D gene, on 6 matching bases. The sequence was collected from an adult in good health. The input for sequencing was peripheral blood, taken on day 0 of MenACWY control vaccination. The base sequence is TGTGCCAGCAGTCCTTACGGCAGGGGACGTGGGAACACTGAAGCTTTCTTT. It specifies CASSPYGRGRGNTEAFF.